Sequencing of this TCR beta chain was carried out in a study of control samples from healthy donors and cancer patients. Germline V lookup: CDR1 MNHEY, CDR2 SVGAGI. V dropped 7 bases and J dropped 3 bases, with 6 bases sitting between them. The CDR3 runs 11 residues. Produced via immunoSEQ multiplex PCR; TCRdb's table is partial and in-frame only. The sample lists about 250,000 clones, over 75% occurring once. Sequencing used PBMCs. The TCR was taken from a woman aged 55 to 70 with lung cancer. The chain has TRBV6-5 and TRBJ2-5; D unresolved. The CDR3 protein is CASNVEETQYF. The CDR3 nucleotides read TGTGCCAGCAATGTCGAAGAGACCCAGTACTTC.